The entry below gives a single T cell receptor beta chain sequence along with its context. This entry is derived from a study of shared clonotypes between healthy human individuals. There were only Caucasian adults among the donors, and all lived in Nashville, Tennessee. Germline assignment: CDR1 SGHDT and CDR2 YYEEEE. Deletions cut 2 bases from V and 5 bases from J, with 13 bases between. This CDR3 comprises 14 residues. Measured with immunoSEQ multiplex PCR; TCRdb has only the in-frame clones, and not every one. This sample has fewer than 1.4 million clones, with around 82% found just once. This TCR came from a man aged 18 to 30 in good health. Some clones in this sample may be carry-over from other donors' samples. This chain connects TRBV5-6 to TRBJ2-5; D perhaps matches TRBD2 (6 bases). The sample was memory CD4+ T cells from PBMCs. Subset here: CD45RA-negative fraction. The CDR3 region has the DNA TGTGCCAGCAGCTTAACGGGACTTGGGGAGACCCAGTACTTC. Translated, it gives CASSLTGLGETQYF.